This TCR beta chain derives from a study of coeliac disease. Study overall: Each coeliac patient was active, refractory type I, or diet-controlled. Refractory coeliac disease type I meant no gluten-free diet response for over 12 months. Overall study results and limits: According to the authors, this method cannot detect gliadin-specific T cells in an unbiased way.

The V and J ends lost 5 bases and 0 bases respectively, with 13 bases between them. CDR3 size: 15 residues. Per the germline V gene, CDR1 is SGDLS and CDR2 is YYNGEE. This clone occurred a few times. The antigen is undetermined. Clones were read by immunoSEQ multiplex PCR, and TCRdb kept only the in-frame ones, dropping some. This sample yields thousands of clones, of which around two thirds are seen a single time; about 6% belongs to the top ten. The TCR comes from a man aged 25 to 40 with celiac disease. Sequencing input: lamina propria lymphocytes from the gut. This chain connects TRBV9 to TRBJ2-3, with D possibly being TRBD2 (7 bases). CDR3 sequence: CASSFRGGSTDTQYF. CDR3 sequence (DNA): TGTGCCAGCAGTTTTAGGGGGGGGAGCACAGATACGCAGTATTTT. Filled out from reference TRBV9 and TRBJ2-3, the complete variable domain reads DSGVTQTPKHLITATGQRVTLRCSPRSGDLSVYWYQQSLDQGLQFLIQYYNGEERAKGNILERFSAQQFPDLHSELNLSSLELGDSALYFCASSFRGGSTDTQYFGPGTRLTVL.